This T cell receptor (beta chain) was found in a study of blood T cell repertoires in COVID-19. TCRdb's table, derived via immunoSEQ multiplex PCR, lists solely in-frame clones and lacks some. There are 250,000 to 300,000 clones in the sample; about 87% occur only once, and about 5.2% lies in the top ten. CDR3 length: 16 residues. Trimming took 4 bases from V and 5 from J; bases not matched to a gene: 15. Looked up from germline, CDR1 is SQVTM and CDR2 is ANQGSEA. The Seattle patients, enrolled during active infection, were followed longitudinally. The TCR sequence derives from a woman aged 60-75 years with COVID-19, enrolled during active disease. This chain joins TRBV29-1 and TRBJ2-5; 8 nucleotides match TRBD1. The sequenced sample was peripheral blood. The CDR3 loop reads CSVGRMLGQGRETQYF. The CDR3 coding sequence is TGCAGCGTTGGACGAATGTTAGGACAGGGAAGGGAGACCCAGTACTTC. The full variable domain, rest sourced from reference TRBV29-1 and TRBJ2-5, is SAVISQKPSRDICQRGTSLTIQCQVDSQVTMMFWYRQQPGQSLTLIATANQGSEATYESGFVIDKFPISRPNLTFSTLTVSNMSPEDSSIYLCSVGRMLGQGRETQYFGPGTRLLVL.